A selection of T cell receptor beta chains follows, all from one sample in a study of blood T cells in healthy people across ages. Each CDR3 protein gets one entry after TCRdb re-called the 5' RACE reads with MiXCR. This repertoire shows about 780,000 distinct CDR3 sequences, 20% to 30% found once; its top ten account for about 3%. This sample was also put to use in a study of T cells of mothers and their children.

The specimen sequenced was blood. The receptor source for this set is a boy younger than 18 in good health. Each CDR3 is given with its conserved first and last residue. The D gene is left open where the match is weak. Some rows mark clone size as missing; the rest say once, few, many or name a class of expanded clone.

v_gene,j_gene,abundance,d_gene,CDR3nt,CDR3aa
TRBV30,TRBJ1-2,.,.,TGTGCCTGGAGTGTAGCCCCAGCTGGCTACACCTTC,CAWSVAPAGYTF
TRBV10-1,TRBJ2-7,.,.,TGCGCCAGCAGTGGCCCTGGGGGCGGCGAGCAGTACTTC,CASSGPGGGEQYF
TRBV6-6,TRBJ2-1,.,TRBD2,TGTGCCAGCAGTTACATACTAGCGGGGGCAAATGAGCAGTTCTTC,CASSYILAGANEQFF
TRBV10-3,TRBJ2-3,.,.,TGTGCCACCACCTACAGGGATAGGACAGATACGCAGTATTTT,CATTYRDRTDTQYF
TRBV12-3/TRBV12-4,TRBJ1-4,.,.,TGTGCCAGCAGAAAACAGGGACGGGGATTTAATGAAAAACTGTTTTTT,CASRKQGRGFNEKLFF
TRBV4-2,TRBJ2-4,.,.,TGTGCCAGCAGCCAAGAAAGGTTCGGCAGAAGGATTCAGTACTTC,CASSQERFGRRIQYF
TRBV7-9,TRBJ2-1,.,TRBD2,TGTGCCAGCAGCTTGGAGGGACTAGCGGGGACCTACAATGAGCAGTTCTTC,CASSLEGLAGTYNEQFF
TRBV10-3,TRBJ1-6,.,.,TGTGCCATCAGTGATGAAGGGGCCAATTCACCCCTCCACTTT,CAISDEGANSPLHF
TRBV2,TRBJ2-1,.,TRBD2,TGTGCCAGCACCAGACTAGCGGGGGGGACCAATGAGCAGTTCTTC,CASTRLAGGTNEQFF
TRBV6-1,TRBJ2-3,few,.,TGTGCCAGCAATAGGGACTTTCCTGGTCGGGATACGCAGTATTTT,CASNRDFPGRDTQYF
TRBV14,TRBJ2-2,.,.,TGTGCCAGCAGCCAAGATCCGAGGGCAGGCCCGAACACCGGGGAGCTGTTTTTT,CASSQDPRAGPNTGELFF
TRBV4-2,TRBJ2-1,many,.,TGTGCCAGCAGCCCGAGTGGGGGAAATGAGCAGTTCTTC,CASSPSGGNEQFF
TRBV3-1,TRBJ2-5,few,.,TGTGCCAGCAGCCCGAGGAGCGGGCCAGAGACCCAGTACTTC,CASSPRSGPETQYF
TRBV5-1,TRBJ1-5,.,.,TGCGCCAGCAGCTTGGATGACGAGGCGATCAATCAGCCCCAGCATTTT,CASSLDDEAINQPQHF
TRBV28,TRBJ2-3,few,.,TGTGCCAGCAGTTCTCAGAGCGGCGGTGGCACAGATACGCAGTATTTT,CASSSQSGGGTDTQYF
TRBV12-3/TRBV12-4,TRBJ2-3,.,.,TGTGCCAGCAGTCGGGGGAGGACCCGCACAGATACGCAGTATTTT,CASSRGRTRTDTQYF
TRBV10-2,TRBJ2-7,few,.,TGCGCCAGCCAGAAGTCGGCACCACGGTTCGACGAGCAGTACTTC,CASQKSAPRFDEQYF
TRBV27,TRBJ2-7,once,TRBD1,TGTGCCAGCAGTTTATCGTCGACAGGGTCCTACGAGCAGTACTTC,CASSLSSTGSYEQYF
TRBV20-1,TRBJ2-5,.,.,TGCAGTGCTAGAGAAGACTTACAAGAGACCCAGTACTTC,CSAREDLQETQYF
TRBV11-2,TRBJ1-1,few,.,TGTGCCAGCAGCTTAGGGTTGCGGACTGAAGCTTTCTTT,CASSLGLRTEAFF
TRBV29-1,TRBJ1-5,few,.,TGCAGCGTTGCCAGGACGTTTCGGGATCAGCCCCAGCATTTT,CSVARTFRDQPQHF
TRBV20-1,TRBJ2-2,.,.,TGCAGTGCTAGAGGTCTGGCAGGGTCAATCGGGGAGCTGTTTTTT,CSARGLAGSIGELFF
TRBV7-3,TRBJ1-2,.,TRBD1,TGTGCCAGCAGCCGAGGCCCGGGACAGGGAGTCTATGGCTACACCTTC,CASSRGPGQGVYGYTF
TRBV11-2,TRBJ1-4,.,.,TGTGCCAGCAGCCGAGGGGGGATGCGAACTAATGAAAAACTGTTTTTT,CASSRGGMRTNEKLFF
TRBV25-1,TRBJ2-3,few,TRBD2,TGTGCCAGCAGTGAAGATCGGACTAGCCTCGTCACAGATACGCAGTATTTT,CASSEDRTSLVTDTQYF
TRBV18,TRBJ2-5,.,TRBD2,TGTGCCAGCTCACAGCGGGGTAGGGAGACCCAGTACTTC,CASSQRGRETQYF
TRBV11-1,TRBJ2-7,.,TRBD1,TGTGCCAGCAGCGCCACGGAGACAGGGATCTGGTCCAGAGGCTCCTACGAGCAGTACTTC,CASSATETGIWSRGSYEQYF
TRBV7-6,TRBJ2-7,once,.,TGTGCCAGCAGCCCTCTCCTGGGCTCCTACGAGCAGTACTTC,CASSPLLGSYEQYF
TRBV11-2,TRBJ1-5,.,.,TGTGCCAGCAGCTTAGACGTTGCGGCGCCCCAGCATTTT,CASSLDVAAPQHF
TRBV7-3,TRBJ1-1,.,.,TGTGCCAGCAGCTTAACTTCGAATTCCGGCGGCCAAGCTTTCTTT,CASSLTSNSGGQAFF
TRBV4-1,TRBJ2-1,few,.,TGCGCCAGCAGCCAAGAGGGGCAAAGCTCCTACAATGAGCAGTTCTTC,CASSQEGQSSYNEQFF
TRBV28,TRBJ1-2,.,.,TGTGCCAGCAGTTTACTTACGGGGGTGTCGTATGTCTATGGCTACACCTTC,CASSLLTGVSYVYGYTF
TRBV2,TRBJ2-7,few,TRBD2,TGTGCCAGCGGGCGGGGGAGCGGGGATTACGAGCAGTACTTC,CASGRGSGDYEQYF
TRBV29-1,TRBJ2-3,.,.,TGCACCCTCAGTGAGGGACCTAACACAGATACGCAGTATTTT,CTLSEGPNTDTQYF
TRBV4-1,TRBJ1-2,few,.,TGCGCCAGCAGCCTCCAGGCCGCAAGGAACTACGGCTACACCTTC,CASSLQAARNYGYTF
TRBV9,TRBJ2-2,.,.,TGTGCCAGCAGCGTAGGAACCGCTACCCAGGGTGCGAACACCGGGGAGCTGTTTTTT,CASSVGTATQGANTGELFF
TRBV11-2,TRBJ1-2,once,TRBD1,TGTGCCAGCAGCCGCGTACAGGGGGCAAGAAATGAGTATTATGGCTACACCTTC,CASSRVQGARNEYYGYTF
TRBV24-1,TRBJ1-4,.,.,TGTGCCACAAACGACAGGGAAAAACTGTTTTTT,CATNDREKLFF
TRBV9,TRBJ2-5,.,TRBD2,TGTGCCAGCGATAGAAGCGGGGGTAGTGAGACCCAGTACTTC,CASDRSGGSETQYF
TRBV5-1,TRBJ2-1,.,.,TGCGCCAGCAGCTTGGCGCCAGATAACGGCAATGAGCAGTTCTTC,CASSLAPDNGNEQFF
TRBV15,TRBJ2-2,.,.,TGTGCCACCAGCAGAGATGGAACCGGGGAGTTGTTTTTT,CATSRDGTGELFF